These 5 T cell receptor beta chains share one sample of origin, sequenced in a study of T-cell reconstitution after alpha-beta-depleted transplantation in children. Unique molecular identifiers were incorporated when the TCRbeta library was constructed. Via MiXCR, TCRdb re-called the PCR reads, giving one row per CDR3 protein. The table includes more than 150,000 distinct CDR3 sequences, approximately 14% detected once. The material sequenced was PBMCs from the stem cell graft donor, taken from the stem cell graft. The receptors were sampled from a human donor who donated a stem cell graft to a child with acute lymphoblastic leukemia.

V and J are TRBV11-3 and TRBJ2-5; 7 bases map to TRBD2. This CDR3 has 15 residues. Per germline, CDR1 SGHNT and CDR2 YENEEA. With V trimmed by 5 bases and J by 2 bases, 8 bases remained unmatched. This CDR3 reads CASSGRGFSQETQYF. The DNA for the CDR3 is TGTGCCAGCAGCGGGAGGGGATTCAGTCAAGAGACCCAGTACTTC.

This clonotype was seen at least ten times. DNA of the CDR3: TGCAGTGCTAGAACAGGGCTGGACATTCAGTACTTC. It translates to CSARTGLDIQYF. The genes are TRBV20-1 and TRBJ2-4; D might be TRBD1 (6 bases). The V and J ends lost 2 bases and 8 bases respectively, with 10 bases between them. Per the germline V gene, CDR1 is DFQATT and CDR2 is SNEGSKA (reference sequence). The CDR3 covers 12 residues.

This clonotype appeared once. The chain links TRBV20-1 to TRBJ2-1, with TRBD1 as a possible D gene (8 bases). CDR3 length equals 13 residues. V was cut by 2 bases and J by 10 bases, with 15 bases left in between. Per germline, CDR1 DFQATT and CDR2 SNEGSKA (reference sequence). The CDR3 DNA reads TGCAGTGCTAGAAATACAGGGGGGGGGGAGCAGTTCTTC. This translates into CSARNTGGGEQFF.

This clonotype turned up a few times. V is TRBV5-1 and J is TRBJ2-2, with D possibly TRBD1 on 5 matching bases. The CDR3 loop spans 16 amino acids. V lost 2 bases and J lost 0, with 11 bases in between. Per germline, CDR1 SGHRS and CDR2 YFSETQ. This CDR3 reads CASSFSRATNTGELFF. DNA for the CDR3: TGCGCCAGCAGCTTTAGCAGGGCAACGAACACCGGGGAGCTGTTTTTT. Full variable domain (missing parts from reference TRBV5-1 and TRBJ2-2): KAGVTQTPRYLIKTRGQQVTLSCSPISGHRSVSWYQQTPGQGLQFLFEYFSETQRNKGNFPGRFSGRQFSNSRSEMNVSTLELGDSALYLCASSFSRATNTGELFFGEGSRLTVL.

The rearrangement links TRBV21-1 to TRBJ2-4. TRBV21-1 is designated a pseudogene. The CDR3 sequence is 12 residues long. CDR3 nucleotides: TGTGCCAGCAGCAAGCTTGACCGAAACAAGTACTTC. It encodes CASSKLDRNKYF.